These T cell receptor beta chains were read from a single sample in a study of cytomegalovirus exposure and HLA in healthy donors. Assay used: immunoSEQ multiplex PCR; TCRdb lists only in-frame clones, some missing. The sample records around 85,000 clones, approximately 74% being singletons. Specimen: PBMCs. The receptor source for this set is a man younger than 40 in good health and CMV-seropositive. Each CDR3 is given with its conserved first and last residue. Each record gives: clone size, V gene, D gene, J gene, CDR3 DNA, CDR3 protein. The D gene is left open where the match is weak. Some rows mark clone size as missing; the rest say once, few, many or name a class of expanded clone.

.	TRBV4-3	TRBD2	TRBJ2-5	TGCGCCAGCAGCCAATTCTCCGGGACTAGCGGGAGGGGAGAGACCCAGTACTTC	CASSQFSGTSGRGETQYF
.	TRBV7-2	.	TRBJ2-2	TGTGCCAGCAGCTTACCGACAGCCATGTCCTGGGAGCTGTTTTTT	CASSLPTAMSWELFF
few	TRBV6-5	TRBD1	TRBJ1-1	TGTGCCAGCAGTTCGGACAGGGGGACTGAAGCTTTCTTT	CASSSDRGTEAFF
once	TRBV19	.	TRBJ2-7	TGTGCCAGTAGTGCATCAGGGATGTACGAGCAGTACTTC	CASSASGMYEQYF
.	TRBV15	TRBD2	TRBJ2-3	TGTGCCACCAGCAGACTAGCGGGGGGCAGCACAGATACGCAGTATTTT	CATSRLAGGSTDTQYF
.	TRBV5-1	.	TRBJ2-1	TGCGCCAGCAGCTTGGGGGAACTGGGGGGTTACAATGAGCAGTTCTTC	CASSLGELGGYNEQFF
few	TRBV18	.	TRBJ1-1	TGTGCCAGCTCCGCCAGGTCGGATCCGAACACTGAAGCTTTCTTT	CASSARSDPNTEAFF
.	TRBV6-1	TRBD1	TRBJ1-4	TGTGCCAGCAGTGACAGGGGGCAAACTAATGAAAAACTGTTTTTT	CASSDRGQTNEKLFF
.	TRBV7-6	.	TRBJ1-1	TGTGCCAGCAGCTTAAGGGGCAACACTGAAGCTTTCTTT	CASSLRGNTEAFF
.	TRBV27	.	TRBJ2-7	TGTGCCAGCACCCAAAGGGGAGAGCAGTACTTC	CASTQRGEQYF
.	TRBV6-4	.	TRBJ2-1	TGTGCCAGCAGTGACTCTTCCGCAGGAGGTGGCTACAATGAGCAGTTCTTC	CASSDSSAGGGYNEQFF
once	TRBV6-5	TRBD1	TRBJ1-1	TGTGCCAGCGGACCGGGACAGATGAACACTGAGGCTTTCTTT	CASGPGQMNTEAFF
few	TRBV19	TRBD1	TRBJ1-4	TGTGCCAGTAGTAGGGACAGGGGATTTGCAACTAATGAAAAACTGTTTTTT	CASSRDRGFATNEKLFF
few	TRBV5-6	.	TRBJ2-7	TGTGCCAGCACCTCTTTGTCACCGGGGGGCCACGAGCAGTACTTC	CASTSLSPGGHEQYF
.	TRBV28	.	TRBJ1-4	TGTGCCTCAGGGGAAGGTACTAATGAAAAACTGTTTTTT	CASGEGTNEKLFF
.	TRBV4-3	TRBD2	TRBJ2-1	TGCGCCAGCAGCCAAGACCCAGCGGGAGGATACAATGAGCAGTTCTTC	CASSQDPAGGYNEQFF
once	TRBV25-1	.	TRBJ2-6	TGTGCCAGCAGTGAATCTCTAGCCTCTGGGGCCAACGTCCTGACTTTC	CASSESLASGANVLTF
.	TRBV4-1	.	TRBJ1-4	TGCGCCAGCAGCCAATACTCTGCAACTAATGAAAAACTGTTTTTT	CASSQYSATNEKLFF
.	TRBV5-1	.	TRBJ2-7	TGCGCCAGCAGCGAAGGAGTTTTACCCTACGAGCAGTACTTC	CASSEGVLPYEQYF
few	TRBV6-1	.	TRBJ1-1	TGTGCCAGCAGTCCAGGGAGGAGGTTGAGGACTGAAGCTTTCTTT	CASSPGRRLRTEAFF
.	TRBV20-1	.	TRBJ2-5	TGCAGTGCCACGACTCAAGAGACCCAGTACTTC	CSATTQETQYF
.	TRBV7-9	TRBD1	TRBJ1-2	TGTGCCAGCAGCTTAGGGACAGGGAACTATGGCTACACCTTC	CASSLGTGNYGYTF
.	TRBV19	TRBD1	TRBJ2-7	TGTGCCAGTACCCCGGACAGGGGACTCTACGAGCAGTACTTC	CASTPDRGLYEQYF
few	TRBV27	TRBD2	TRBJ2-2	TGTGCCAGCAGTTTTGAACCGGGGGGCGGGGAGCTGTTTTTT	CASSFEPGGGELFF
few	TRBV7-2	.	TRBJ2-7	TGTGCCAGCAGCCGGGACACCTCCTACGAGCAGTACTTC	CASSRDTSYEQYF
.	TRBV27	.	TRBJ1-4	TGTGCCAGCAGTCGGACACCGGCAACTAATGAAAAACTGTTTTTT	CASSRTPATNEKLFF
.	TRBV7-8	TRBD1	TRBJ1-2	TGTGCCAGCAGCCCTCAGGGGGCGCGGGCTAACTATGGCTACACCTTC	CASSPQGARANYGYTF
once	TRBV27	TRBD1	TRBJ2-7	TGTGCCAGCAGTCCCTGGACAGGGAACTACGAGCAGTACTTC	CASSPWTGNYEQYF
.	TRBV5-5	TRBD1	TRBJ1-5	TGTGCCAGCAGCTTCGGGGACAGGGGGCTAGGGCAGCCCCAGCATTTT	CASSFGDRGLGQPQHF
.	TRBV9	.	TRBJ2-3	TGTGCCAGCAGCGTATGGGGCGAGTACACAGATACGCAGTATTTT	CASSVWGEYTDTQYF
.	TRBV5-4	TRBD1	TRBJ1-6	TGTGCCAGCAGCTTGAGACAGGGCGATAATTCACCCCTCCACTTT	CASSLRQGDNSPLHF
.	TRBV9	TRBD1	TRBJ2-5	TGTGCCAGCAGCAGATCAGGGGGCTTACGGGAGACCCAGTACTTC	CASSRSGGLRETQYF
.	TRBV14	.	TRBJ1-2	TGTGCCAGCAGCCAAGGACAGTCCTATGGCTACACCTTC	CASSQGQSYGYTF
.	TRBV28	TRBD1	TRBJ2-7	TGTGCCAGCAGGGACCAGACAGGGCTATCCTACGAGCAGTACTTC	CASRDQTGLSYEQYF
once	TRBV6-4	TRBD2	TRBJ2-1	TGTGCCAGCAGTGACGCGGGAGCCCCCTACAATGAGCAGTTCTTC	CASSDAGAPYNEQFF
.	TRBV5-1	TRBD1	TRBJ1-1	TGCGCCAGCAGCTTGGAGGGGACAGGGGGTCCGAACACTGAAGCTTTCTTT	CASSLEGTGGPNTEAFF
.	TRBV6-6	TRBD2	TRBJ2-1	TGTGCCAGCAGTTACCCTAGCGGGGGCGGGGAGCAGTTCTTC	CASSYPSGGGEQFF
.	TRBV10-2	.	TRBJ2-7	TGCGCCAGCAGTGAGTCAGGGGGGGCCTACGAGCAGTACTTC	CASSESGGAYEQYF
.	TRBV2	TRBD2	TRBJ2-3	TGTGCCAGCAGACTAGCGTTTGGCTCAGATACGCAGTATTTT	CASRLAFGSDTQYF
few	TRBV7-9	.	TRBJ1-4	TGTGCCAGCAGCTTAGGAGCGGCTAATGAAAAACTGCTTTTT	CASSLGAANEKLLF
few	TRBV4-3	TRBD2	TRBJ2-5	TGCGCCAGCAGCCAATCCGCTAGCGGGCCCCAAGAGACCCAGTACTTC	CASSQSASGPQETQYF
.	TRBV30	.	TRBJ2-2	TGTGCCTGGAGTGTCATCCATTCCATGACCGGGGAGCTGTTTTTT	CAWSVIHSMTGELFF
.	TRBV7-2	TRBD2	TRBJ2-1	TGTGCCAGCAGCTTAACTAGCGGGGTGAATGAGCAGTTCTTC	CASSLTSGVNEQFF